A single sample gave rise to the 14 T cell receptor beta chains below, sequenced in a study of T cell clonality in common variable immunodeficiency. Method: immunoSEQ multiplex PCR; TCRdb's copy keeps in-frame clones and lacks some. Recorded here are around 42,000 clones, none singletons. No cognate antigen is known for these TCRs. Findings and caveats of the study: Reportedly, TCR beta sequences from common variable immunodeficiency showed fewer deletions and N-nucleotide insertions.

Sequencing input: peripheral blood mononuclear cells. These receptors all come from a human donor with common variable immunodeficiency.

Only a few counts were recorded for this clone. Incomplete CDR3 DNA: TGTGCCACGAGGACAGGGTTAGGACCAAGCTCCTACAATGAG. Its protein is CATRTGLGPSSYNE. The full CDR3 sequence reads CATRTGLGPSSYNEQFF. The chain has TRBV19 and TRBJ2-1, with 8 bases identical to TRBD1. The read terminates 3 residues before the CDR3 end, so the remaining end is supplied by the germline J gene. The germline V gene has CDR1 LNHDA and CDR2 SQIVND (reference sequence). This CDR3 has 17 amino acids. J was trimmed by 0 bases and V by 10 bases; bases with no gene match: 14.

This clone was seen more than once but under ten times. Sequencing ends 3 residues short of the CDR3 end; the germline J gene provides the rest. The V and J genes are TRBV5-1 and TRBJ1-4, with 7 bases matching TRBD1. V was pared by 2 bases and J by 8 bases, with 12 bases of the junction left unmatched. This CDR3 comprises 16 residues. CDR1 SGHRS and CDR2 YFSETQ come from the germline V gene. CDR3 amino acids: CASSFEPQGDREKLFF. Incomplete CDR3 DNA: TGCGCCAGCAGCTTCGAACCCCAGGGGGATAGGGAAAAA.

In this sample, this clone turned up a few times. The read stops 3 residues short of the end of the CDR3; the missing end is completed from the germline J gene. V usage is TRBV19 and J usage is TRBJ2-3, with 8 positions matching TRBD1. CDR3 length equals 17 residues. With 6 bases clipped from V and 2 bases from J, the junction kept 13 bases outside the gene matches. The germline CDR1 and CDR2 sequences are LNHDA and SQIVND (reference sequence). CDR3 in amino acids: CASSPPRGQAATDTQYF. The sequenced CDR3 bases are TGTGCCAGTAGCCCCCCCAGGGGGCAGGCGGCCACAGATACG.

This clone was observed at least ten times. The read stops 3 residues short of the end of the CDR3; the missing end is completed from the germline J gene. This chain connects TRBV2 to TRBJ2-2; 8 bases line up with TRBD1. The length of the CDR3 is 13 residues. V shed 10 bases, J shed 2 bases, and the junction held 3 bases outside the gene matches. CDR1 and CDR2 (germline): SNHLY, FYNNEI. The CDR3 reads CAIGQGNTGELFF. The CDR3 bases that were read are TGTGCCATCGGACAGGGCAACACCGGGGAG.

A word on this clone: Read sequence stops 3 residues before the CDR3 end, and the germline J gene provides the missing end. The chain links TRBV30 to TRBJ2-4, with D possibly matching TRBD2 (6 bases). In germline, CDR1 is GTSNPN, CDR2 SVGIG (reference sequence). Trimming removed 5 bases at V and 8 bases at J, with 13 bases between. The CDR3 is made up of 12 amino acids. CDR3 bases read: TGTGCCTGGGGAGGGGTGGGGCACATT. Amino acid sequence: CAWGGVGHI. The complete CDR3 reads CAWGGVGHIQYF. The whole variable domain, filled in from reference TRBV30 and TRBJ2-4, reads SQTIHQWPATLVQPVGSPLSLECTVEGTSNPNLYWYRQAAGRGLQLLFYSVGIGQISSEVPQNLSASRPQDRQFILSSKKLLLSDSGFYLCAWGGVGHIQYFGAGTRLSVL.

Remarks on this clone: The sequenced fragment ends 3 residues before the CDR3 boundary, so the rest is inferred from the germline J gene. The chain uses TRBV19 and TRBJ1-5; D might be TRBD1 (5 bases). Germline CDR1 and CDR2: LNHDA and SQIVND (reference sequence). The CDR3 spans 16 residues. Trimming stripped 7 bases from V and 4 bases from J, with 20 bases between. The DNA read from the CDR3 is TGTGCCAGTAATTCCTTGGGCCCGGGGGTAAATCAGCCC. Its protein product is CASNSLGPGVNQP. The CDR3 as a whole reads CASNSLGPGVNQPQHF.

This clone was detected only a few times. The sequenced fragment ends 3 residues before the CDR3 boundary, so the rest is inferred from the germline J gene. The V and J genes are TRBV7-9 and TRBJ2-3; 9 bases are a match to TRBD1. The CDR3 covers 15 residues. V lost 1 base and J lost 6; bases outside the gene matches: 5. The germline V gene encodes CDR1 SEHNR and CDR2 FQNEAQ (reference sequence). Partial CDR3 DNA: TGTGCCAGCAGCTTAGATGGGACAGGGAGGGATACG. It translates to CASSLDGTGRDT. The full CDR3 protein is CASSLDGTGRDTQYF. Based on the CDR3 plus reference TRBV7-9 and TRBJ2-3, the full variable domain is DTGVSQNPRHKITKRGQNVTFRCDPISEHNRLYWYRQTLGQGPEFLTYFQNEAQLEKSRLLSDRFSAERPKGSFSTLEIQRTEQGDSAMYLCASSLDGTGRDTQYFGPGTRLTVL.

Concerning this clone: Read data end 3 residues before the CDR3 end; the end is taken from the germline J gene. This chain uses TRBV18 with TRBJ1-1; 10 nucleotides agree with TRBD1. There are 14 residues in the CDR3. The trim removed 3 bases at V and 4 bases at J, leaving 2 bases unmatched. Germline values: CDR1 KGHSH, CDR2 LQKENI. The CDR3 sequence is CASSPGQGFTEAFF. The sequenced part of the CDR3 DNA is TGTGCCAGCTCACCGGGACAGGGGTTCACTGAA. The entire variable domain, with the rest obtained from reference TRBV18 and TRBJ1-1, is as follows: NAGVMQNPRHLVRRRGQEARLRCSPMKGHSHVYWYRQLPEEGLKFMVYLQKENIIDESGMPKERFSAEFPKEGPSILRIQQVVRGDSAAYFCASSPGQGFTEAFFGQGTRLTVV.

This clone was recorded many times. The CDR3 loop reads CASSQVKDTQYF. Partial CDR3 DNA: TGTGCCAGCAGCCAAGTCAAAGATACG. This chain links TRBV14 with TRBJ2-3; D not resolved. The missing CDR3 end, 3 residues past where the read stops, is filled in from the germline J gene. CDR3 size: 12 residues. The germline V and J ends were trimmed by 1 base and 5 bases, with 4 bases remaining between them. The germline V gene encodes CDR1 SGHDN and CDR2 FVKESK. The complete variable domain, with remaining parts taken from reference TRBV14 and TRBJ2-3, reads EAGVTQFPSHSVIEKGQTVTLRCDPISGHDNLYWYRRVMGKEIKFLLHFVKESKQDESGMPNNRFLAERTGGTYSTLKVQPAELEDSGVYFCASSQVKDTQYFGPGTRLTVL.

A word on this clone: The DNA ends 3 residues before the CDR3 does, and the rest of the CDR3 is filled in from the germline J gene. This chain uses TRBV19 with TRBJ2-7; D gene uncertain. CDR1 and CDR2 (germline): LNHDA, SQIVND (reference sequence). The CDR3 runs to 12 residues. V was shortened by 1 base and J by 2 bases, with 3 bases between the two germline ends. CDR3 bases read: TGTGCCAGTAGTATAGCGGCCTACGAG. It yields the protein CASSIAAYE. The whole CDR3 protein is CASSIAAYEQYF.

This clone has a handful of counts. The read ends 3 residues shy of where the CDR3 ends; the end is completed using the germline J gene. The chain uses TRBV2 and TRBJ2-7, with 9 nucleotides matching TRBD1. The CDR3 contains 14 residues. V was pared by 6 bases and J by 3 bases, with 6 bases of the junction left unmatched. Per the germline V gene, CDR1 is SNHLY and CDR2 is FYNNEI. CDR3 bases read: TGTGCCAGCAGAGCGAGGACAGGGGTCTACGAG. Translation gives CASRARTGVYE. The entire CDR3 protein reads CASRARTGVYEQYF.

Many counts were recorded for this clone. The CDR3 end is not reached by the read, which stops 3 residues before it; the germline J gene fills it in. The sample holds other DNA sequences that translate to the same CDR3. The genes are TRBV23-1 and TRBJ2-1, with 7 bases that match TRBD1. TRBV23-1 is classed as an ORF, of uncertain function. J lost 5 bases, V lost 8 bases, and 6 bases had no gene match. This CDR3 spans 13 amino acids. Partial CDR3 DNA: TGCGCCAGCGGAACAGGGGCGCACAATGAG. Its protein is CASGTGAHNE. The full CDR3 protein is CASGTGAHNEQFF.

This clone has a count of ten or more. The read terminates 3 residues before the CDR3 end, so the remaining end is supplied by the germline J gene. This rearrangement joins TRBV19 to TRBJ1-5, with no clear D. The V gene's germline CDR1 is LNHDA and CDR2 SQIVND (reference sequence). V lost 1 base and J 3 bases, leaving 10 bases between the germline ends. The CDR3 is 15 residues long. CDR3: CASSIGPYPNQPQHF. The DNA read from the CDR3 is TGTGCCAGTAGTATAGGGCCTTACCCCAATCAGCCC.

Of note for this clone: The read falls 3 residues short of the CDR3 end, and the missing part is taken from the germline J gene. This chain joins TRBV2 and TRBJ2-1; D unclear. Germline V gene sequence: CDR1 SNHLY, CDR2 FYNNEI. CDR3 length: 12 amino acids. V was cut by 7 bases and J by 1 base, with 5 bases left in between. The sequenced CDR3 bases are TGTGCCAGCACTCGGTCCTACAATGAG. Translating it yields CASTRSYNE. The whole CDR3 protein reads CASTRSYNEQFF. Full variable domain (missing parts from reference TRBV2 and TRBJ2-1): EPEVTQTPSHQVTQMGQEVILRCVPISNHLYFYWYRQILGQKVEFLVSFYNNEISEKSEIFDDQFSVERPDGSNFTLKIRSTKLEDSAMYFCASTRSYNEQFFGPGTRLTVL.